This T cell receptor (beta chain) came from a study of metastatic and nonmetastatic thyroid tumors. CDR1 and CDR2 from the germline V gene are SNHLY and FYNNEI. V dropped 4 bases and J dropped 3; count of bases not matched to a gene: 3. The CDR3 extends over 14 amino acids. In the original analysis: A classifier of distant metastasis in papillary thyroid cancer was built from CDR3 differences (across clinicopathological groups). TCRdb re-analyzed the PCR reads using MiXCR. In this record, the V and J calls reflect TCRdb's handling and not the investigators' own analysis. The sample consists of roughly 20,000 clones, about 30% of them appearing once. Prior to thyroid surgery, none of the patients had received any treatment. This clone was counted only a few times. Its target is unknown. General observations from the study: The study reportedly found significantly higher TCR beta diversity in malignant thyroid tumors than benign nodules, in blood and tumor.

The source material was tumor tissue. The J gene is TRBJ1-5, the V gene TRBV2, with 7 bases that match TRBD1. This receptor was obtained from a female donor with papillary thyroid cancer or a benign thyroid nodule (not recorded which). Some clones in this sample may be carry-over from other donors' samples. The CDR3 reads CASSGQGDNQPQHF. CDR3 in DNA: TGTGCCAGCAGTGGACAGGGTGACAATCAGCCCCAGCATTTT.